This T cell receptor (beta chain) was sequenced for a study of shared clonotypes between healthy human individuals. Study-wide background: Donors were two women and three men aged 18 to 49.

V dropped 4 bases and J dropped 2 bases, with 14 bases sitting between them. This CDR3 contains 15 residues. CDR1 and CDR2 from the germline V gene are MDHEN and SYDVKM. Clones were sequenced by immunoSEQ multiplex PCR, and TCRdb holds only the in-frame ones, with some missing. The table has about 1.5 million clones, around 95% seen once; the top ten hold approximately 1%. The study enrolled healthy HIV-negative adults without recent acute infections or vaccinations as donors. All of the donors resided in Nashville, Tennessee, and each was a Caucasian adult. J is TRBJ2-5 and V is TRBV28; no definite D call. The TCR comes from a man aged 25 to 45 in good health. The sequencing input was naive CD4+ T cells sorted from blood. Specified subset: CD45RA+ positively selected. Here the CDR3 reads CASSSGATGQETQYF. Written as DNA, the CDR3 is TGTGCCAGCAGTTCCGGTGCGACCGGGCAAGAGACCCAGTACTTC.